Following are 7 T cell receptor beta chains from one sample sequenced in a study of T cells in Graves' hyperthyroidism and ophthalmopathy. TCR beta CDR3 sequences were amplified from RNA transcripts. Using the HTBI primer set, a first-round RT-PCR was run on the TCR CDR3. TCRdb re-derived calls from the multiplex PCR reads in MiXCR, one entry per CDR3 protein. In the table there are about 420,000 distinct CDR3 sequences, about an eighth of which are singletons. Material for sequencing was blood. The receptor source for this set is a young woman with Graves' hyperthyroidism.

In DNA, the CDR3 is TGTGCCAGCAGTTTTGACAGGGGGAATGGAAACACCATATATTTT. Its protein is CASSFDRGNGNTIYF. The chain joins TRBV12-3 or TRBV12-4 to TRBJ1-3; 9 bases line up with TRBD1. CDR3 size: 15 residues. V was clipped by 3 bases and J by 3 bases; unmatched bases: 3.

This clonotype came up a few times. The genes are TRBV7-2 and TRBJ1-5, with 10 bases identical to TRBD1. This CDR3 spans 15 amino acids. Germline CDR1 and CDR2: SGHTA and FQGNSA. With 4 bases clipped from V and 5 bases from J, the junction kept 5 bases outside the gene matches. The CDR3, as DNA: TGTGCCAGCAGCTGGGACAGGGGAATAGATCAGCCCCAGCATTTT. It specifies CASSWDRGIDQPQHF.

This clonotype appeared many times. The rearrangement uses TRBV7-3 and TRBJ2-1; TRBD1 matches 10 bases. The CDR3 spans 15 residues. After removal of 5 bases from V and 6 bases from J, the junction contained 7 bases not matched to a gene. CDR1 and CDR2 (germline): SGHTA, FQGTGA. For the CDR3, the DNA is TGTGCCAGCAGCCCCGGACAGGGGGGTTCCAATGAGCAGTTCTTC. Translated: CASSPGQGGSNEQFF.

This clonotype appeared many times. At one end the junction does not follow the germline gene, possibly because of a read error. V gene TRBV3-1 combines with J gene TRBJ1-4, with D unclear. This CDR3 has 15 residues. Germline CDR1 and CDR2: LGHDT and YNNKEL (reference sequence). The DNA of the CDR3 is TGTGCCAGCAGCAAAGATCCGGGGAAGGGTGAAAAACTGTTTTTT. Translating gives CASSKDPGKGEKLFF.

In its sample, this clonotype was seen many times. The V call is TRBV5-1, the J call TRBJ2-7; the match to TRBD2 covers 8 bases. The CDR3 totals 13 residues. Unmatched junction bases numbered 7, after V lost 4 bases and J lost 7 bases. Germline loops: CDR1 SGHRS, CDR2 YFSETQ. The CDR3 reads CASSPAGAGEQYF. CDR3 in DNA: TGCGCCAGCAGCCCAGCGGGAGCCGGAGAGCAGTACTTC.

Ten or more counts support this clonotype. This chain uses TRBV5-1 with TRBJ2-2, with 11 bases identical to TRBD1. After removal of 4 bases from V and 4 bases from J, the junction contained 3 bases not matched to a gene. The CDR3 runs 15 residues. CDR1 is SGHRS and CDR2 is YFSETQ in the germline V gene. The CDR3 reads CASSQGQGGTGELFF. The DNA of the CDR3 is TGCGCCAGCAGCCAGGGACAGGGGGGCACCGGGGAGCTGTTTTTT.

This clonotype was seen only once. This may come from a read error, since a much larger clone is one base off. The chain employs TRBV27 and TRBJ2-7; 7 bases fit TRBD1. This CDR3 is 15 amino acids long. V dropped 4 bases and J dropped 0; count of bases not matched to a gene: 6. The V gene's germline CDR1 is MNHEY and CDR2 SMNVEV (reference sequence). CDR3 region: CASSSKTGASYEQYF. CDR3 sequence (DNA): TGTGCCAGCAGTTCAAAAACAGGGGCCTCCTACGAGCAGTACTTC.